Presented here are 22 T cell receptor beta chains from one specimen sequenced in a study of blood T cell repertoires in COVID-19. The repertoire was sequenced with immunoSEQ multiplex PCR; TCRdb's copy has only in-frame clones and lacks some. Of more than 300,000 clones in the sample, around 90% were seen once. Sequenced: peripheral blood. These receptors came from a woman in her forties with COVID-19, enrolled during active disease.

The V and J genes are TRBV12-3 or TRBV12-4 and TRBJ2-7, with 7 bases lining up with TRBD1. The CDR3 consists of 12 residues. After removal of 5 bases from V and 6 bases from J, the junction contained 4 bases not matched to a gene. This CDR3 is CASSPQGSEQYF. CDR3 in DNA: TGTGCCAGCAGTCCACAGGGGAGCGAGCAGTACTTC.

The chain is built from TRBV28 and TRBJ1-1, with D perhaps matching TRBD1 (5 bases). V lost 6 bases, J lost 5 bases, and 13 bases lay in between. The CDR3 has 13 residues. Germline-derived CDR1 and CDR2 are MDHEN and SYDVKM. The CDR3 nucleotides are TGTGCCAGCAGACTCAGGGCTTGGACTGAAGCTTTCTTT. Translated: CASRLRAWTEAFF.

The V gene is TRBV27, the J gene TRBJ2-2; TRBD1 matches 8 bases. The CDR3 runs to 19 residues. Looked up from germline, CDR1 is MNHEY and CDR2 is SMNVEV (reference sequence). Trimming at V came to 7 bases and at J to 4 bases, leaving 20 bases not matched to a gene. CDR3 DNA: TGTGCCAGCACGTTTAATGGCAGGGGGCTAGGGGGAGGCACCGGGGAGCTGTTTTTT. This codes for CASTFNGRGLGGGTGELFF.

This clone has just a few counts. The chain uses TRBV18 and TRBJ2-1, with D possibly TRBD2 on 5 matching bases. The CDR3 loop spans 12 amino acids. Looked up from germline, CDR1 is KGHSH and CDR2 is LQKENI. Trimming removed 2 bases at V and 10 bases at J, with 9 bases between. CDR3 sequence (DNA): TGTGCCAGCTCACCAGCGGGCAGCGAGCAGTTCTTC. As protein: CASSPAGSEQFF.

This clone appeared a few times. The V call is TRBV7-9, the J call TRBJ2-5; D gene unclear. The V and J ends lost 5 bases and 5 bases respectively, with 9 bases between them. CDR1 and CDR2 (germline): SEHNR, FQNEAQ (reference sequence). The CDR3 has 12 amino acids. The CDR3 reads CASSLTVETQYF. The CDR3 DNA follows: TGTGCCAGCAGCCTAACGGTGGAGACCCAGTACTTC. The full variable domain, in which reference TRBV7-9 and TRBJ2-5 provide the parts outside the CDR3, is DTGVSQNPRHKITKRGQNVTFRCDPISEHNRLYWYRQTLGQGPEFLTYFQNEAQLEKSRLLSDRFSAERPKGSFSTLEIQRTEQGDSAMYLCASSLTVETQYFGPGTRLLVL.

This chain links TRBV23-1 with TRBJ2-7, with D perhaps TRBD1 (6 bases). TRBV23-1 is designated an ORF whose function remains uncertain. The CDR3 consists of 17 residues. Deletions cut 2 bases from V and 0 bases from J, with 17 bases between. For the CDR3, the DNA is TGCGCCAGCAGTCAAACCAATCGATGGGGGCACTCCTACGAGCAGTACTTC. It is translated as CASSQTNRWGHSYEQYF.

The V gene is TRBV3-1 (or the pseudogene TRBV3-2), the J gene TRBJ1-2, with a weak D call TRBD1 (5 bases). V was shortened by 5 bases and J by 8 bases, with 18 bases between the two germline ends. Germline V gives CDR1 LGHDT, CDR2 YNNKEL (reference sequence). There are 14 residues in the CDR3. The CDR3, as DNA: TGTGCCAGCAGCTCCTTAGACAGAATAAGGGGCTACACCTTC. Translated: CASSSLDRIRGYTF.

The genes are TRBV4-3 and TRBJ2-3, with unresolved D. V lost 1 base to trimming and J lost 0 bases, with 17 bases between them. The CDR3 covers 18 residues. CDR1 LGHNA and CDR2 YSLEER come from the germline V gene. The CDR3: CASSQVGSIYGSTDTQYF. The DNA for the CDR3 is TGCGCCAGCAGCCAAGTTGGGTCTATCTACGGGAGCACAGATACGCAGTATTTT.

The V call is TRBV6-5, the J call TRBJ2-2; tentatively, D is TRBD2 (5 bases). The V and J ends lost 2 bases and 2 bases respectively, with 9 bases between them. Germline V gives CDR1 MNHEY, CDR2 SVGAGI. CDR3 length: 15 residues. The CDR3 protein is CASSYEGTNTGELFF. DNA for the CDR3: TGTGCCAGCAGTTACGAGGGAACTAACACCGGGGAGCTGTTTTTT.

Note on this clone: A junction end diverges from the germline sequence, so it may reflect a read error. The chain recombines TRBV7-7 with TRBJ2-5; 7 bases fit TRBD2. The CDR3 totals 16 residues. Germline V gene sequence: CDR1 SSHAT, CDR2 FNYEAQ (reference sequence). CDR3 nucleotides: TGTGCTAGCAGCTTAGCGGGCGTCCAGGGCCAGGAGACCCAGTACTTC. Its protein is CASSLAGVQGQETQYF.

J is TRBJ2-3 and V is TRBV19, with a tentative D call TRBD2 (6 bases). The CDR3 covers 16 residues. Deletions cut 1 base from V and 3 bases from J, with 14 bases between. Germline-derived CDR1 and CDR2 are LNHDA and SQIVND (reference sequence). The CDR3 is CASSIGYGSETDTQYF. The DNA for the CDR3 is TGTGCCAGTAGTATAGGGTACGGGAGTGAAACAGATACGCAGTATTTT.

The chain employs TRBV10-3 and TRBJ1-2; 8 nucleotides match TRBD1. Germline trimming cut 0 bases from V and 4 bases from J; bases unmatched to any gene: 16. This CDR3 has 19 amino acids. The germline V gene encodes CDR1 ENHRY and CDR2 SYGVKD. As DNA, the CDR3 is TGTGCCATCAGTGAGTCAATGGTGGACAGGGAGGAATCCAGCTATGGCTACACCTTC. This sequence encodes CAISESMVDREESSYGYTF.

The rearrangement uses TRBV5-1 and TRBJ2-6; 10 nucleotides agree with TRBD1. V lost 4 bases, J lost 1 base, and 8 bases stayed unmatched. Germline CDR1 and CDR2: SGHRS and YFSETQ. The CDR3 runs to 18 residues. DNA of the CDR3: TGCGCCAGCAGCCTTCGGACAGGGGGATCGTCTGGGGCCAACGTCCTGACTTTC. Translation: CASSLRTGGSSGANVLTF.

V gene TRBV7-2 combines with J gene TRBJ2-7, with 7 bases that match TRBD2. This CDR3 has 18 residues. Germline V gene sequence: CDR1 SGHTA, CDR2 FQGNSA. V shed 1 base and J 1 base; nucleotides not matched to a gene: 13. The CDR3 DNA sequence: TGTGCCAGCAGCTTAGTTGGGGGGGACGGAGCTGGGTCCTACGAGCAGTACTTC. It encodes CASSLVGGDGAGSYEQYF.

This rearrangement joins TRBV7-2 to TRBJ2-7; D possibly corresponds to TRBD2 (5 bases). V was clipped by 3 bases and J by 2 bases, with 14 bases between them. Germline loops: CDR1 SGHTA, CDR2 FQGNSA. This CDR3 is 15 amino acids long. CDR3 loop: CASSLDPGSTYEQYF. CDR3 nucleotide sequence: TGTGCCAGCAGCTTGGACCCGGGGAGCACCTACGAGCAGTACTTC.

V gene TRBV6-6 combines with J gene TRBJ2-2; the match to TRBD2 covers 8 bases. The CDR3 consists of 15 residues. V trimming: 5 bases; J trimming: 0 bases; junction bases outside the gene matches: 2. Germline CDR1 reads MNHNY; CDR2 reads SVGAGI (reference sequence). In nucleotides, the CDR3 is TGTGCCAGCAGTAGGACTAGCTCGAACACCGGGGAGCTGTTTTTT. It specifies CASSRTSSNTGELFF.

The count of this clone is one. The CDR3 nucleotides are TGTGCCAGCAGCCCCCCGGGACAGGGAATCAATGAGCAGTTCTTC. It translates to CASSPPGQGINEQFF. The chain has TRBV7-2 and TRBJ2-1, with 9 bases that match TRBD1. CDR3 length equals 15 residues. Germline values: CDR1 SGHTA, CDR2 FQGNSA. The trim removed 5 bases at V and 6 bases at J, leaving 8 bases unmatched.

The chain recombines TRBV5-1 with TRBJ1-1; D is possibly TRBD1 (6 bases). Germline V CDR1 and CDR2: SGHRS, YFSETQ. This CDR3 contains 13 residues. With 4 bases removed from V and 7 bases from J, the gap between germline ends came to 14 bases. Written as DNA, the CDR3 is TGCGCCAGCAGCGCCGGACAGAGCGTTGAAGCTTTCTTT. Residues: CASSAGQSVEAFF. Based on the CDR3 plus reference TRBV5-1 and TRBJ1-1, the full variable domain is KAGVTQTPRYLIKTRGQQVTLSCSPISGHRSVSWYQQTPGQGLQFLFEYFSETQRNKGNFPGRFSGRQFSNSRSEMNVSTLELGDSALYLCASSAGQSVEAFFGQGTRLTVV.

CDR3 DNA sequence: TGTGCCAGCAGTGAAAGGGGGTCGGCTCAGCCCCAGCATTTT. It encodes CASSERGSAQPQHF. The chain uses TRBV6-1 and TRBJ1-5; D may be TRBD1 (6 bases). The CDR3 runs 14 residues. Per germline, CDR1 MNHNS and CDR2 SASEGT. Trimming cost V 2 bases and J 6 bases, with 11 bases left between them.

The J gene is TRBJ2-3, the V gene TRBV13, with D perhaps TRBD2 (5 bases). V lost 5 bases and J 5 bases, leaving 5 bases between the germline ends. This CDR3 comprises 11 residues. CDR1 is PRHDT and CDR2 is FYEKMQ in the germline V gene (reference sequence). The CDR3 is CASSTRDTQYF. For the CDR3, the DNA is TGTGCCAGCAGCACTAGAGATACGCAGTATTTT.

V is TRBV7-6 and J is TRBJ2-5, with D tentatively TRBD1 (6 bases). Trimming took 5 bases from V and 1 from J, leaving 8 bases between them. CDR3 length: 13 amino acids. Germline CDR1 reads SGHVS; CDR2 reads FNYEAQ. In nucleotides, the CDR3 is TGTGCCAGCAGCCCGGACAGCCAAGAGACCCAGTACTTC. It yields the protein CASSPDSQETQYF.

This clone appeared a single time. The genes are TRBV28 and TRBJ2-3, with TRBD1 matching 7 bases. The V segment lost 5 bases and the J segment 0 bases; nucleotides outside the gene matches: 14. From germline, CDR1 is MDHEN and CDR2 SYDVKM. The CDR3 is 18 amino acids. CDR3 DNA: TGTGCCAGCAGTCCTCTCGGACAGGTCAATTCTAGCACAGATACGCAGTATTTT. Translation gives CASSPLGQVNSSTDTQYF.